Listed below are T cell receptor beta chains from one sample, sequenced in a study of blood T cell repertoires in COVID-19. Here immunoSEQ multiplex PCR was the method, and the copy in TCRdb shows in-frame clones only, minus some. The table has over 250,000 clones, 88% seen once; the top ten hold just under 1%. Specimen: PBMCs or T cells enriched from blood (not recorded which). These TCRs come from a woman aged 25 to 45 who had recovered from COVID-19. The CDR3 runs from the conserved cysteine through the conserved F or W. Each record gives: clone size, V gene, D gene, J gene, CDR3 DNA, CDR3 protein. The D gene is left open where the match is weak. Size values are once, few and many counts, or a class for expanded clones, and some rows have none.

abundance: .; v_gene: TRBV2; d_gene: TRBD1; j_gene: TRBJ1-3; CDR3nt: TGTGCCAGCAGTGTAGGCCCCGGACAGGTTGGGGGAAACACCATATATTTT; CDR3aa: CASSVGPGQVGGNTIYF
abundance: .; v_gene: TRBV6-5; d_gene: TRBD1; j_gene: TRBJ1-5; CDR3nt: TGTGCCAGCAGTTCCACGACAGGGCCGAATCAGCCCCAGCATTTT; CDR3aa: CASSSTTGPNQPQHF
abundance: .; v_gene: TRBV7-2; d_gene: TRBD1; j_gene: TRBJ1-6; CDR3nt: TGTGCCAGCAGCTTAGGACCGGGACAGATATCCCGACCCCTCCACTTT; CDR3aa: CASSLGPGQISRPLHF
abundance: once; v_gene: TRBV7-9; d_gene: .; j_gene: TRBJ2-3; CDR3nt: TGTGCCAGCAGCCCGGTAGGGGTCACAGATACGCAGTATTTT; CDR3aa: CASSPVGVTDTQYF
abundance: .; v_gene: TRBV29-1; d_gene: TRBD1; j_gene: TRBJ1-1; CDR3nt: TGCAGCGTCTTAAACAGGGGGAGCACTGAAGCTTTCTTT; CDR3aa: CSVLNRGSTEAFF
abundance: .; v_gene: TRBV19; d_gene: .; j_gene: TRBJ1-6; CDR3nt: TGTGCCAGTAGTATAGAGAGCTCCTATAATTCACCCCTCCACTTT; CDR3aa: CASSIESSYNSPLHF
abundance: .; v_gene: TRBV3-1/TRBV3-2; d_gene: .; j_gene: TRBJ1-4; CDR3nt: TGTGCCAGCACCCAGAGACAGGCCTCGGGTGAAAAACTGTTTTTT; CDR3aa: CASTQRQASGEKLFF
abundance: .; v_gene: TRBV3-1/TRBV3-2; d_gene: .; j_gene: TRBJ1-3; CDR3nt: TGTGCCAGCAGGCAGGGACACCTCTCTGGAAACACCATATATTTT; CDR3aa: CASRQGHLSGNTIYF
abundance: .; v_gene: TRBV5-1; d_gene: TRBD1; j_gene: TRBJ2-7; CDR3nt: TGCGCCAGCAGCTTGCGGACAGGGGCCTACGAGCAGTACTTC; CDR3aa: CASSLRTGAYEQYF
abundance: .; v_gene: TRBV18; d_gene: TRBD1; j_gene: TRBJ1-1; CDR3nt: TGTGCCAGCTCCCTCGACAGGGGCGCTGAAGCTTTCTTT; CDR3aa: CASSLDRGAEAFF
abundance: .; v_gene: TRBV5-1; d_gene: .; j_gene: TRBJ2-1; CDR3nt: TGCGCCAGCAGCTTGGAAACAGCCTACAATGAGCAGTTCTTC; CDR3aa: CASSLETAYNEQFF
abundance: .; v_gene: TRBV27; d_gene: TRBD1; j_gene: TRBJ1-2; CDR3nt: TGTGCCAGCAGCCTCGACAGGGTTGCTGGCTACACCTTC; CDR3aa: CASSLDRVAGYTF
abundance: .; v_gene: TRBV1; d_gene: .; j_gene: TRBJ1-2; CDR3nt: TGCACCAGCAGCTCTCCAGGACAGATCCGGGGCTACACCTTC; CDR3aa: CTSSSPGQIRGYTF
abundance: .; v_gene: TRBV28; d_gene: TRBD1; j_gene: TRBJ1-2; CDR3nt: TGTGCCAGCAGTTTGACAGGGACTTACTATGGCTACACCTTC; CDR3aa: CASSLTGTYYGYTF
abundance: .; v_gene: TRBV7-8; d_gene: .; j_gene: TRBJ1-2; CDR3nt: TGTGCCAGCAGCCTGGGGGGGGCGGTCTCAGTTAACTATGGCTACACCTTC; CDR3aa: CASSLGGAVSVNYGYTF
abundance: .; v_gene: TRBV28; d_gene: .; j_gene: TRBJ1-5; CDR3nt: TGTGCCAGCAGTTTAACCGGGGGGGGGAATCAGCCCCAGCATTTT; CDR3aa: CASSLTGGGNQPQHF
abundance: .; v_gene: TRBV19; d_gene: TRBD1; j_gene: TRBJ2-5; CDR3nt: TGTGCCAGTAGAAGAACCCCCCATACGACAGGGGGGCTCCAAGAGACCCAGTACTTC; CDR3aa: CASRRTPHTTGGLQETQYF
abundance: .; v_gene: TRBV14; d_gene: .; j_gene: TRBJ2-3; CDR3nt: TGTGCCAGCAGCCAAGTTGGAGGGGCGGGAGATACGCAGTATTTT; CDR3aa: CASSQVGGAGDTQYF
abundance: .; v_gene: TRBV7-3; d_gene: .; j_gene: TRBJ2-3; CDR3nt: TGTGCCAGCAGCTTAGGAGGGCAGGGAGATACGCAGTATTTT; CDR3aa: CASSLGGQGDTQYF
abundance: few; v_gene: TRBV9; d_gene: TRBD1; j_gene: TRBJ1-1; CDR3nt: TGTGCCAGCAGCGCTACAGGGGCCAGGACTGAAGCTTTCTTT; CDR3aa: CASSATGARTEAFF
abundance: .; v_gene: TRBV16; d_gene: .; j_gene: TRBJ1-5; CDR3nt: TGTGCCAGCAGCCGACAGCTTTCTAATCAGCCCCAGCATTTT; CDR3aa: CASSRQLSNQPQHF
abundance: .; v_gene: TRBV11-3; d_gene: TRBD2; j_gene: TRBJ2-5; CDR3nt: TGTGCCAGCAGCCCGAAGACTAGCGGGGGCGCGGGAGAGACCCAGTACTTC; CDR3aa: CASSPKTSGGAGETQYF
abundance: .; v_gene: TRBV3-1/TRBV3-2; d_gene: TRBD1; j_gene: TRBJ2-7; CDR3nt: TGTGCCAGCAGCCAGCCAGGGGGCCAGCAGTACTTC; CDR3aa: CASSQPGGQQYF
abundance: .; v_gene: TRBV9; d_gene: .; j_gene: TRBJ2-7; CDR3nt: TGTGCCAGCAGCGCTACACGGGACACCCTCGACGAGCAGTACTTC; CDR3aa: CASSATRDTLDEQYF